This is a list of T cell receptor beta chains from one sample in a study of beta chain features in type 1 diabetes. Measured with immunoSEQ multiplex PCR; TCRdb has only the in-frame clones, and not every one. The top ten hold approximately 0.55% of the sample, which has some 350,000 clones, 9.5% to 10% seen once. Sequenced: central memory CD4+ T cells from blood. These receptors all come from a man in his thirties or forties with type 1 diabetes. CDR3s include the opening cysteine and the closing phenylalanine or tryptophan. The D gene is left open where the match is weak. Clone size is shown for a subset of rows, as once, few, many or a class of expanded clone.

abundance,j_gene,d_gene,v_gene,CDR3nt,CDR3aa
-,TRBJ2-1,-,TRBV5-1,TGCGCCAGCAGTCAGGGGGGAGGAAACAATGAGCAGTTCTTC,CASSQGGGNNEQFF
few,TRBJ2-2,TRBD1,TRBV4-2,TGTGCCAGCAGCCAGGGCGACAGGGGGCCCACCGGGGAGCTGTTTTTT,CASSQGDRGPTGELFF
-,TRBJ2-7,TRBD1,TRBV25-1,TGTGCCAGCAGGGAGACAGGGGTGAGCGAGCAGTACTTC,CASRETGVSEQYF
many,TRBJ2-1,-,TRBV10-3,TGTGCCATCGGGAGCGGTGGGGGCCTCTACAATGAGCAGTTCTTC,CAIGSGGGLYNEQFF
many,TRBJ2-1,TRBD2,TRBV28,TGTGCCACCAGTCAGGCGGGAGTCAATGAGCAGTTCTTC,CATSQAGVNEQFF
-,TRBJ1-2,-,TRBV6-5,TGTGCCGCGGGGGATCAGTATGGCTACACCTTC,CAAGDQYGYTF
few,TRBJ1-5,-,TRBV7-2,TGTGCCAGCAGCCCCCGACACTGGGGCAATCAGCCCCAGCATTTT,CASSPRHWGNQPQHF
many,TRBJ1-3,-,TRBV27,TGTGCCAGCAGTTCAGGTGGAAACACCATATATTTT,CASSSGGNTIYF
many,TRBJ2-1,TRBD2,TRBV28,TGTGCCAGCAGTGCTAGCGGGAGTCGGAATGAGCAGTTCTTC,CASSASGSRNEQFF
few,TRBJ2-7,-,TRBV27,TGTGCCAGCAGTTTAGGAGGCCCTAACGAGCAGTACTTC,CASSLGGPNEQYF
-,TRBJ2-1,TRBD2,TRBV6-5,TGTGCCAGCAGTTACGCAGCGGGGTCCTACAATGAGCAGTTCTTC,CASSYAAGSYNEQFF
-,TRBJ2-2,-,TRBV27,TGTGCCAGCAGTTTTGGAGGGGCGTCCACCGGGGAGCTGTTTTTT,CASSFGGASTGELFF
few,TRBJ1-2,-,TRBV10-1,TGCGCCAGCAGTGGAGGGATATCTTATGGCTACACCTTC,CASSGGISYGYTF
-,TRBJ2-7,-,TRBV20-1,TGCAGTGCTCGTCGGGAGGAGCAGTACTTC,CSARREEQYF
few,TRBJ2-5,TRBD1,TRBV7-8,TGTGCCAGCAGCTTAGACCCACCTTTGGGGGACAGGGTTGAGACCCAGTACTTC,CASSLDPPLGDRVETQYF
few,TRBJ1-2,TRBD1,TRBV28,TGTGCCAGCAGTTTAGTGGGACAGGGTAGACATGGCTACACCTTC,CASSLVGQGRHGYTF
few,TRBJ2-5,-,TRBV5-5,TGTGCCAGCAGCTGGAGAGTGGGGGACTTTCAAGAGACCCAGTACTTC,CASSWRVGDFQETQYF
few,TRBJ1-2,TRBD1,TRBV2,TGTGCCAGCAGTGATACAGGGGTTTTGATCAGCGGCTACACCTTC,CASSDTGVLISGYTF
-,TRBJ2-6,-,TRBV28,TGTGCCAGCAGTTTAGCGGTCTCTGGGGCCAACGTCCTGACTTTC,CASSLAVSGANVLTF
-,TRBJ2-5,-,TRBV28,TGTGCCACCGAACGGAAACAAGAGACCCAGTACTTC,CATERKQETQYF
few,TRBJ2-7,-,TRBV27,TGTGCCAGCAGTTTTCTATTAGCGGCTGCCTACGAGCAGTACTTC,CASSFLLAAAYEQYF
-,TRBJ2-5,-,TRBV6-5,TGTGCCAGCAGTTACAATCCCGCAGGGCAGGAGACCCAGTACTTC,CASSYNPAGQETQYF
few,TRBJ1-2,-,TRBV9,TGTGCCAGCAGCGTAAGCGGTCAAGCCAATGGCTACACCTTC,CASSVSGQANGYTF
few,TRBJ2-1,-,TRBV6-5,TGTGCCAGCAGCCACCTCGGGGTTCGTACGAATGAGCAGTTCTTC,CASSHLGVRTNEQFF
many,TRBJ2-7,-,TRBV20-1,TGCAGTGCTAGAAAAAGCGAGCAGTACTTC,CSARKSEQYF
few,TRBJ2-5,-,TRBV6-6,TGTGCCAGCAGTTACGAGGGTTCAGAGACCCAGTACTTC,CASSYEGSETQYF
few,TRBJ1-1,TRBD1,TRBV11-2,TGTGCCAGCAGCTGGACAGGGGCCGTAACTGAAGCTTTCTTT,CASSWTGAVTEAFF
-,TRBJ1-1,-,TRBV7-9,TGTGCCAGCAGCTTAGCATACAGGAAGGTCACTGAAGCTTTCTTT,CASSLAYRKVTEAFF
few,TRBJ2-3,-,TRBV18,TGTGCCAGCTCACCAACGGGAGACACAGATACGCAGTATTTT,CASSPTGDTDTQYF
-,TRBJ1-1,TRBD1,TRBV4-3,TGCGCCAGCAGCCAAGAACCCCCGGACAGGGGCGGGACTGAAGCTTTCTTT,CASSQEPPDRGGTEAFF
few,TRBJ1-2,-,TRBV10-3,TGTGCCATCAGTCAATCAGTCGACGGTGACTATGGCTACACCTTC,CAISQSVDGDYGYTF
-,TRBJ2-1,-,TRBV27,TGTGCCAGCAGCCCCTCTCGACGGACGGTAAACAATGAGCAGTTCTTC,CASSPSRRTVNNEQFF
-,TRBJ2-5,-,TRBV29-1,TGCAGCGTTGAAGGTGCAGCCTCCGTTGAGACCCAGTACTTC,CSVEGAASVETQYF
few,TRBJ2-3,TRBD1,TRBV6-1,TGTGCCAGCAGCGGGACAGGGGGCTTGACAGATACGCAGTATTTT,CASSGTGGLTDTQYF
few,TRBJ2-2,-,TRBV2,TGTGCCAGCAAGAGGGGCAGGGGGAACACCGGGGAGCTGTTTTTT,CASKRGRGNTGELFF
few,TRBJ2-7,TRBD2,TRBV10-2,TGCGCCAGCAGGAGGACTAGCGGTGCCTACGAGCAGTACTTC,CASRRTSGAYEQYF
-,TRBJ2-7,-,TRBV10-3,TGTGCCATCAGAAAAACGGGCCTCTCCTACGAGCAGTACTTC,CAIRKTGLSYEQYF
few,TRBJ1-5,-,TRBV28,TGTGCCAGCAGCCCCTTGGATCGTAGCAATCAGCCCCAGCATTTT,CASSPLDRSNQPQHF
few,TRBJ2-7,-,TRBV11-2,TGTGCCGGACCCTATTTAGCGAACTCCTACGAGCAGTACTTC,CAGPYLANSYEQYF
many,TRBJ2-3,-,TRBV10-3,TGTGCCATCAGGCGGGAACAGGGCACAGATACGCAGTATTTT,CAIRREQGTDTQYF
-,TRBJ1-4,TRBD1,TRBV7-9,TGTGCCAGCAGCCGGGACAGGGGTGAAAAACTGTTTTTT,CASSRDRGEKLFF
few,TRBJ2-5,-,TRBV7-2,TGTGCCAGCAGCCGAGACAGGACGTACCAAGAGACCCAGTACTTC,CASSRDRTYQETQYF
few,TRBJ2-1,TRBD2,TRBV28,TGTGCCAGCAGTCTCACAGCGGGAGGGACCTACAATGAGCAGTTCTTC,CASSLTAGGTYNEQFF
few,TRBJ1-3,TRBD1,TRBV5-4,TGTGCCAGCAGCGGGGGGCCGGGACAGGGGGCTGGAAACACCATATATTTT,CASSGGPGQGAGNTIYF
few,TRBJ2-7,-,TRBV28,TGTGCCAGCGGAAACCCCGAGCAGTACTTC,CASGNPEQYF
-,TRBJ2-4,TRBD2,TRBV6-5,TGTGCCAGCAGTAACCAAAGACTAGCAAACATTCAGTACTTC,CASSNQRLANIQYF
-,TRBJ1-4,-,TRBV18,TGTGCCAGCTCACCACCGAACAGGGAGAATGAAAAACTGTTTTTT,CASSPPNRENEKLFF
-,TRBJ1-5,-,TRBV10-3,TGTGCCAGCAGGAGGGATTTCGGGGCAGGCCAGCCCCAGCATTTT,CASRRDFGAGQPQHF
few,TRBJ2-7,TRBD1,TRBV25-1,TGTGCCAGCAGTGAGTCTGGAACAGGGGGCCTCTGGGAGCAGTACTTC,CASSESGTGGLWEQYF
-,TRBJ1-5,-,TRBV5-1,TGCGCCAGCAGTTTGGGGGGGACTGATAATCAGCCCCAGCATTTT,CASSLGGTDNQPQHF
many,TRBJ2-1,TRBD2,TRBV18,TGTGCCAGCTCACCGGTGGTACTAGCGGTCAATGAGCAGTTCTTC,CASSPVVLAVNEQFF
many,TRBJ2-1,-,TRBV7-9,TGTGCCAGCAGCTTAAGACGGGAAAACAATGAGCAGTTCTTC,CASSLRRENNEQFF
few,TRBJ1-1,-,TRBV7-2,TGTGCCAGCAGCTTGATCCGGGGAGTGACTGAAGCTTTCTTT,CASSLIRGVTEAFF
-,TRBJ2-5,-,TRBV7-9,TGTGCCAGCACTCAAGAGGTCGGGCGGGAGACCCAGTACTTC,CASTQEVGRETQYF
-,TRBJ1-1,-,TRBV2,TGTGCCAGCAGTGAAGCCAGTTTGAAGGGGATGAACACTGAAGCTTTCTTT,CASSEASLKGMNTEAFF